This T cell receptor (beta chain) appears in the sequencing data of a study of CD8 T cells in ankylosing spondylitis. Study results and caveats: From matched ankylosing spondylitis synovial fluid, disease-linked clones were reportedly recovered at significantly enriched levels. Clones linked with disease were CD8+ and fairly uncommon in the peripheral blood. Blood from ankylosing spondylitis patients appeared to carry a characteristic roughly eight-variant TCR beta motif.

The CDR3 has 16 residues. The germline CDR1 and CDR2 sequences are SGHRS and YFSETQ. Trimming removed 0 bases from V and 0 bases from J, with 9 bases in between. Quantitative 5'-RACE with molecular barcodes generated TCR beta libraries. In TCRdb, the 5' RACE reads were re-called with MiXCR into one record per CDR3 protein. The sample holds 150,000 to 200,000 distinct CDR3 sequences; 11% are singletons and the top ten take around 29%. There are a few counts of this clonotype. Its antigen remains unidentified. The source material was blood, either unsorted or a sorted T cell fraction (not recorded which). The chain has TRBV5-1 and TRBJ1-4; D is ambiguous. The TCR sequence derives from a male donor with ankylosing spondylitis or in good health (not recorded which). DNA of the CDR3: TGCGCCAGCAGCTTGGCCGGCAGTCCAACTAATGAAAAACTGTTTTTT. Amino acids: CASSLAGSPTNEKLFF. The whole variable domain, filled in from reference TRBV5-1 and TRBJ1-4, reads KAGVTQTPRYLIKTRGQQVTLSCSPISGHRSVSWYQQTPGQGLQFLFEYFSETQRNKGNFPGRFSGRQFSNSRSEMNVSTLELGDSALYLCASSLAGSPTNEKLFFGSGTQLSVL.